What follows are 5 T cell receptor beta chains derived from one specimen sequenced in a study of T cells in Graves' hyperthyroidism and ophthalmopathy. The source material, RNA transcripts, was used to amplify TCR beta CDR3 regions. RT-PCR in the first round (using the HTBI primer set) targeted the TCR CDR3. Using its own MiXCR run on the multiplex PCR reads, TCRdb lists one record per CDR3 protein. The data show roughly 380,000 distinct CDR3 sequences, approximately 15% seen once. Sequencing was done on a sample of blood. These TCRs come from a woman between 18 and 29 years old with Graves' hyperthyroidism.

At least ten counts were recorded for this clonotype. The chain has TRBV11-2 and TRBJ2-1; D may match TRBD1 or TRBD2 (6 bases each). The CDR3 sequence is 14 residues long. CDR1 is SGHAT, CDR2 FQNNGV, per germline. V gave up 5 bases and J gave up 8 bases, with 16 bases separating them. The CDR3 region is CASSPPVGGHEQFF. The CDR3, as DNA: TGTGCCAGCAGCCCCCCGGTCGGGGGCCATGAGCAGTTCTTC.

This clonotype was found a few times. The chain carries TRBV7-6 and TRBJ2-3; 11 bases line up with TRBD2. Germline CDR1 SGHVS, CDR2 FNYEAQ. The J segment lost 0 bases and the V segment lost 4 bases, leaving 18 bases of the junction unmatched. CDR3 length: 21 residues. CDR3 in DNA: TGTGCCAGCAGCTCCCCCACCGGCGCGCCTAGCGGGAGGCTGAGCACAGATACGCAGTATTTT. Its translation is CASSSPTGAPSGRLSTDTQYF.

This clonotype was detected many times. This chain uses TRBV11-2 with TRBJ2-5; D uncertain. The V and J ends lost 1 base and 2 bases respectively, with 5 bases between them. The CDR3 length is 13 residues. Germline V gene lookup returns CDR1 SGHAT and CDR2 FQNNGV. DNA of the CDR3: TGTGCCAGCAGCTTAGGTCCACAAGAGACCCAGTACTTC. This gives the protein CASSLGPQETQYF.

CDR3 residues: CATSDLDRQETQYF. CDR3 sequence (DNA): TGTGCCACCAGTGATTTGGACCGACAAGAGACCCAGTACTTC. This rearrangement joins TRBV24-1 to TRBJ2-5, with D unresolved. CDR3 length: 14 amino acids. V was pared by 0 bases and J by 2 bases, with 6 bases between. Germline V lookup: CDR1 KGHDR, CDR2 SFDVKD.

As to this clonotype: This may arise from a read error, as a much more abundant clone is one base away. The rearrangement uses TRBV3-1 and TRBJ2-7; no clear D gene. This CDR3 has 14 amino acids. Trimming shortened V by 1 base and J by 7 bases, and 14 bases separated the two germline ends. CDR1 and CDR2 from the germline V gene are LGHDT and YNNKEL (reference sequence). CDR3 loop: CASSQVRADNEQYF. Written as DNA, the CDR3 is TGTGCCAGCAGCCAAGTAAGGGCCGACAATGAGCAGTACTTC.